Listed here are 25 T cell receptor beta chains from one sample, sequenced in a study of T cell responses to AZD1222 COVID-19 vaccine. Sequencing was performed with immunoSEQ multiplex PCR; in TCRdb, only in-frame clones are kept and a portion is missing. The sample has about 200,000 clones; 90% to 95% are singletons. Source: peripheral blood, taken 28 days after the second dose of the MenACWY control vaccine. The receptor source for this set is an adult who received the MenACWY meningococcal vaccine as a control.

The chain couples TRBV30 to TRBJ2-7; 8 bases line up with TRBD2. The V segment lost 6 bases and the J segment 4 bases; nucleotides outside the gene matches: 11. This CDR3 region has 14 residues. Germline V lookup: CDR1 GTSNPN, CDR2 SVGIG (reference sequence). The chain's CDR3 is CACPRAGATYEQYF. The CDR3 nucleotides are TGTGCCTGCCCTCGAGCGGGAGCGACATACGAGCAGTACTTC.

The chain employs TRBV5-4 and TRBJ1-2; D unclear. V lost 1 base and J 7 bases, leaving 11 bases between the germline ends. The CDR3 has 13 residues. CDR1 and CDR2 from the germline V gene are SGHNT and YYREEE (reference sequence). CDR3 in amino acids: CASSLTGGLGYTF. The CDR3 coding sequence is TGTGCCAGCAGCTTGACGGGCGGCCTTGGCTACACCTTC.

This rearrangement joins TRBV19 to TRBJ1-4; maybe TRBD1 (5 bases). Trimming shortened V by 7 bases and J by 3 bases, and 12 bases separated the two germline ends. The CDR3 spans 14 residues. From germline, CDR1 is LNHDA and CDR2 SQIVND (reference sequence). The CDR3 protein is CASTPGMSNEKLFF. The DNA of the CDR3 is TGTGCCAGTACTCCAGGGATGTCTAATGAAAAACTGTTTTTT.

The J gene is TRBJ2-3, the V gene TRBV3-1 (or the pseudogene TRBV3-2), with TRBD2 identical over 15 bases. V trimming: 1 base; J trimming: 3 bases; junction bases outside the gene matches: 11. The germline V gene has CDR1 LGHDT and CDR2 YNNKEL (reference sequence). CDR3 length equals 20 residues. The CDR3 DNA is TGTGCCAGCAGCCAAGCAGTAGGGACTAGCGGGAGGTGGGGAACAGATACGCAGTATTTT. Amino acid sequence: CASSQAVGTSGRWGTDTQYF.

The rearrangement uses TRBV4-2 and TRBJ1-2; TRBD1 aligns across 7 bases. J lost 8 bases, V lost 1 base, and 25 bases had no gene match. This CDR3 is built from 20 residues. CDR1 and CDR2 from the germline V gene are LGHNA and YNFKEQ. The CDR3 sequence: CASSQGKTGWQVLSEGGYTF. The DNA for the CDR3 is TGTGCCAGCAGCCAAGGGAAGACAGGGTGGCAGGTCTTGAGTGAGGGCGGCTACACCTTC.

The V call is TRBV19, the J call TRBJ2-7; 13 bases are a match to TRBD2. The CDR3 consists of 13 residues. Germline lookup yields CDR1 LNHDA and CDR2 SQIVND (reference sequence). After removal of 8 bases from V and 6 bases from J, the junction contained 4 bases not matched to a gene. CDR3 residues: CASGLAGVPEQYF. Written as DNA, the CDR3 is TGTGCCAGTGGACTAGCGGGAGTCCCCGAGCAGTACTTC.

This chain connects TRBV6-5 to TRBJ2-7; maybe TRBD1 (6 bases). The CDR3 runs to 11 residues. The germline gives CDR1 MNHEY, CDR2 SVGAGI. The V gene lost 6 bases and the J gene lost 6 bases, with 9 bases spanning the gap. DNA of the CDR3: TGTGCCAGCAGACAGGGCTCCGAGCAGTACTTC. Its protein is CASRQGSEQYF.

This clone has just one count. The V and J genes are TRBV7-9 and TRBJ1-2, with D possibly being TRBD1 (6 bases). Germline assignment: CDR1 SEHNR and CDR2 FQNEAQ (reference sequence). The CDR3 extends over 15 amino acids. V lost 5 bases and J 0 bases, leaving 13 bases between the germline ends. CDR3 amino acids: CASSPGTHTNYGYTF. For the CDR3, the DNA is TGTGCCAGCAGCCCCGGGACACATACTAACTATGGCTACACCTTC.

This chain connects TRBV27 to TRBJ2-1; 8 nucleotides line up with TRBD1. V shed 3 bases, J shed 5 bases, and the junction held 3 bases outside the gene matches. From germline, CDR1 is MNHEY and CDR2 SMNVEV (reference sequence). This CDR3 region has 14 residues. Written as DNA, the CDR3 is TGTGCCAGCAGTTTGGGGGACAGGAACAATGAGCAGTTCTTC. This translates into CASSLGDRNNEQFF.

The genes are TRBV7-8 and TRBJ2-7; 7 nucleotides match TRBD1. Trimming removed 5 bases from V and 6 bases from J; junction bases left unmatched: 13. This CDR3 contains 15 residues. From germline, CDR1 is SGHVS and CDR2 FQNEAQ. CDR3 nucleotides: TGTGCCAGCAGCACCGGACAGGAACGTTTAGGCGAGCAGTACTTC. Its protein is CASSTGQERLGEQYF.

The chain couples TRBV6-2 or TRBV6-3 to TRBJ2-5, with D perhaps TRBD2 (5 bases). Germline V CDR1 and CDR2: MNHEY, SVGEGT. This CDR3 is built from 15 residues. V was trimmed by 2 bases and J by 1 base, leaving 11 bases between them. CDR3 region: CASSYRGIPQETQYF. The CDR3, as DNA: TGTGCCAGCAGTTACAGAGGGATCCCCCAAGAGACCCAGTACTTC.

The chain couples TRBV29-1 to TRBJ2-7, with D hard to call. V lost 7 bases to trimming and J lost 3 bases, with 4 bases between them. This CDR3 region has 9 residues. Germline CDR1 and CDR2: SQVTM and ANQGSEA. Written as DNA, the CDR3 is TGCAGCGGGGACTACGAGCAGTACTTC. Amino acid sequence: CSGDYEQYF.

This chain joins TRBV27 and TRBJ1-4, with D maybe TRBD1 (6 bases). V was pared by 5 bases and J by 3 bases, with 13 bases between. The CDR3 has 15 residues. Germline values: CDR1 MNHEY, CDR2 SMNVEV (reference sequence). In nucleotides, the CDR3 is TGTGCCAGCAGTACCCAGGGGTTGGCTAATGAAAAACTGTTTTTT. Translating it yields CASSTQGLANEKLFF.

The chain recombines TRBV24-1 with TRBJ1-5, with no clear D. The germline V gene encodes CDR1 KGHDR and CDR2 SFDVKD. V shed 1 base and J shed 3 bases, with 6 bases lying between them. The CDR3 has 14 amino acids. The CDR3 sequence: CATSDFGPNQPQHF. CDR3 bases: TGTGCCACCAGTGATTTTGGGCCCAATCAGCCCCAGCATTTT.

V usage is TRBV10-3 and J usage is TRBJ2-7; possible D gene TRBD1, 5 bases. Germline CDR1 ENHRY, CDR2 SYGVKD. This CDR3 is 14 amino acids long. Trimming took 6 bases from V and 4 from J, leaving 16 bases between them. In DNA form, the CDR3 reads TGTGCCATCAGCCTTCAGGGTGGAGAGTACGAGCAGTACTTC. Translation: CAISLQGGEYEQYF.

The chain has TRBV4-3 and TRBJ1-1; D is unclear. There are 14 residues in the CDR3. The ends were cut back, 4 bases at V and 1 base at J, with 10 bases in the middle. Germline CDR1 reads LGHNA; CDR2 reads YSLEER. CDR3 amino acids: CASSPNGRNTEAFF. The CDR3 DNA follows: TGCGCCAGCAGCCCCAATGGGCGGAACACTGAAGCTTTCTTT.

The chain links TRBV7-2 to TRBJ2-7; 8 bases line up with TRBD1. The V gene end was trimmed by 5 bases and the J gene end by 1 base; junction bases not matched to a gene: 19. The length of the CDR3 is 19 residues. The germline gives CDR1 SGHTA, CDR2 FQGNSA. The CDR3, as DNA: TGTGCCAGCAGCGGTAGGCGGGACAGGACCCCTTATGAGTCCTACGAGCAGTACTTC. Its protein product is CASSGRRDRTPYESYEQYF.

The rearrangement joins TRBV21-1 to TRBJ1-2. TRBV21-1 is a documented pseudogene. The CDR3 consists of 14 residues. The CDR3 spells CASPHKKDPEGYTF. In DNA, the CDR3 is TGTGCCAGCCCCCATAAAAAGGACCCCGAAGGCTACACCTTC.

The V gene is TRBV19, the J gene TRBJ2-1; the match to TRBD2 covers 13 bases. The CDR3 sequence is 20 residues long. Germline V gives CDR1 LNHDA, CDR2 SQIVND (reference sequence). V shed 2 bases, J shed 1 base, and the junction held 11 bases outside the gene matches. CDR3 in amino acids: CASSIKPGLAGVFSYNEQFF. CDR3 coding DNA: TGTGCCAGTAGTATAAAACCCGGACTAGCGGGAGTCTTTTCCTACAATGAGCAGTTCTTC.

This chain joins TRBV6-1 and TRBJ2-1; 8 bases fit TRBD2. V shed 3 bases, J shed 3 bases, and the junction held 7 bases outside the gene matches. Germline V lookup: CDR1 MNHNS, CDR2 SASEGT. CDR3 length: 16 amino acids. CDR3 protein: CASSDPTSGYYNEQFF. The CDR3, as DNA: TGTGCCAGCAGTGATCCAACTAGCGGCTACTACAATGAGCAGTTCTTC.

The rearrangement links TRBV4-2 to TRBJ2-1; 11 bases agree with TRBD1. CDR1 and CDR2 (germline): LGHNA, YNFKEQ. The CDR3 has 16 residues. Trimming cost V 4 bases and J 6 bases; bases outside gene matches: 8. DNA of the CDR3: TGTGCCAGCAGCCCGAAGCAGGGACAGGGGGGCAATGAGCAGTTCTTC. Translation gives CASSPKQGQGGNEQFF.

V gene TRBV12-5 combines with J gene TRBJ1-1; 7 nucleotides line up with TRBD1. The CDR3 spans 14 residues. Unmatched junction bases numbered 4, after V lost 3 bases and J lost 3 bases. Germline V gives CDR1 LGHNT, CDR2 FRNRAP. CDR3 amino acids: CASGLGGPDTEAFF. The CDR3 DNA reads TGTGCTAGTGGTTTAGGGGGCCCGGACACTGAAGCTTTCTTT.

CDR3 sequence (DNA): TGTGCCAGCAGCCCTTGGACTAGCGGGGTACAAGAGACCCAGTACTTC. Translation gives CASSPWTSGVQETQYF. The chain combines TRBV7-6 with TRBJ2-5; 12 positions match TRBD2. CDR1 and CDR2 from the germline V gene are SGHVS and FNYEAQ. The CDR3 consists of 16 residues. Trimming removed 5 bases from V and 2 bases from J; junction bases left unmatched: 6.

The genes are TRBV6-5 and TRBJ1-1; 10 bases agree with TRBD1. Trimming removed 4 bases from V and 1 base from J; junction bases left unmatched: 3. The CDR3 totals 15 residues. Per germline, CDR1 MNHEY and CDR2 SVGAGI. CDR3 residues: CASSSTGGTNTEAFF. In DNA, the CDR3 is TGTGCCAGCAGTTCGACAGGGGGCACGAACACTGAAGCTTTCTTT.

V usage is TRBV24-1 and J usage is TRBJ1-1; tentative D call: TRBD1 (5 bases). V dropped 5 bases and J dropped 0 bases, with 9 bases sitting between them. Germline V gene lookup returns CDR1 KGHDR and CDR2 SFDVKD. The CDR3 extends over 14 amino acids. The CDR3 DNA sequence: TGTGCCACCAGTGGAGCAGGGTTGAACACTGAAGCTTTCTTT. Translated: CATSGAGLNTEAFF.